A single sample is the source of the 2 T cell receptor beta chains below, sequenced in a study of early T cells in non-severe SARS-CoV-2 infection (dated by TCRdb to the early 2020s). The library came from 5' RACE. Sequencing was performed on a NextSeq 500. TCRdb reprocessed the public reads (quality trimming at Q25 with fastp, clone calling with MiXCR) and kept in-frame beta chains. Every entry covers one CDR3 protein and lists the most common genes and DNA from its rows. For this sample there are tens of thousands of distinct CDR3 sequences; roughly a tenth appear just once. The ten largest clonotypes hold 5.5% to 7.5% of the sample. The specimen was whole blood. The receptors were sampled from an adult who was a healthcare worker with PCR-confirmed SARS-CoV-2 infection or an uninfected control (not recorded which).

This clonotype was detected ten times or more. The chain links TRBV7-6 to TRBJ2-5; TRBD1 aligns across 7 bases. V trimming: 5 bases; J trimming: 5 bases; junction bases outside the gene matches: 2. This CDR3 has 12 amino acids. Germline assignment: CDR1 SGHVS and CDR2 FNYEAQ. DNA of the CDR3: TGTGCCAGCAGCGACAGGGATGAGACCCAGTACTTC. It is translated as CASSDRDETQYF.

The J gene is TRBJ2-3, the V gene TRBV7-2, with 8 bases matching TRBD1. After removal of 4 bases from V and 0 bases from J, the junction contained 6 bases not matched to a gene. This CDR3 comprises 16 residues. Germline lookup yields CDR1 SGHTA and CDR2 FQGNSA. CDR3 bases: TGTGCCAGCAGCTCATCCGGGACAGGTAGCACAGATACGCAGTATTTT. As protein: CASSSSGTGSTDTQYF.